Below, 8 T cell receptor beta chains from the same sample are listed, as sequenced in a study of T cell repertoires in cytomegalovirus infection. One entry per CDR3 protein, called by TCRdb with MiXCR from the reads. The profile shows about 220,000 distinct CDR3 sequences, approximately 40% of them singletons. Their cognate antigens are unknown. The material was CD8+ T cells from cultured PBMCs, obtained from culture after CMV antigen stimulation. Source of these receptors: a human donor in good health (CMV status not recorded). Some clones in this sample may be carry-over from other donors' samples.

This clonotype showed up just a few times. The chain links TRBV29-1 to TRBJ2-7, with 10 bases matching TRBD1. The J segment lost 9 bases and the V segment lost 6 bases, leaving 11 bases of the junction unmatched. Germline V gene sequence: CDR1 SQVTM, CDR2 ANQGSEA. The CDR3 length is 13 residues. CDR3 DNA sequence: TGCAGCGTCGACTCACAGGGGGACAGGGGGCAGTACTTC. This sequence encodes CSVDSQGDRGQYF.

The V and J genes are TRBV7-4 and TRBJ2-1; 9 positions agree with TRBD2. There are 16 residues in the CDR3. Germline CDR1 is SGHVT and CDR2 is SQSDAQ. V was pared by 5 bases and J by 7 bases, with 12 bases of the junction left unmatched. CDR3 amino acids: CASSPLAGGLENEQFF. The CDR3 region has the DNA TGTGCCAGCAGCCCTCTTGCGGGGGGGCTGGAAAATGAGCAGTTCTTC.

The CDR3 sequence: CASSLEVAGFNQPQHF. The CDR3 nucleotides read TGTGCCAGCAGCTTAGAAGTGGCGGGGTTCAATCAGCCCCAGCATTTT. This chain links TRBV7-8 with TRBJ1-5, with D hard to call. The V end lost 1 base, the J end lost 3 bases, and 13 bases lay between the germline ends. CDR1 is SGHVS, CDR2 FQNEAQ, per germline. The CDR3 contains 16 residues.

This rearrangement joins TRBV7-8 to TRBJ2-1; D tentatively reads TRBD1 or TRBD2 (7 bases each). This CDR3 has 13 residues. Germline lookup yields CDR1 SGHVS and CDR2 FQNEAQ. V shed 4 bases and J shed 6 bases, with 10 bases lying between them. CDR3 in DNA: TGTGCCAGCAGCTCCAGGGGGGGCAATGAGCAGTTCTTC. It encodes CASSSRGGNEQFF.

This clonotype was detected once. The junction departs from germline at one end; a sequencing error may be responsible. The V gene is TRBV7-9, the J gene TRBJ2-5, with D uncertain. Germline V gives CDR1 SEHNR, CDR2 FQNEAQ (reference sequence). The CDR3 has 12 amino acids. CDR3 loop: CASSLAVLPPHF. The CDR3 DNA reads as TGTGCCAGCAGCTTGGCAGTGTTGCCACCTCACTTC.

The chain couples TRBV7-4 to TRBJ2-7; D not resolved. The V end lost 5 bases, the J end lost 2 bases, and 10 bases lay between the germline ends. The V gene's germline CDR1 is SGHVT and CDR2 SQSDAQ. CDR3 size: 13 residues. CDR3 sequence: CASSPDATYEQYF. CDR3 in DNA: TGTGCCAGCAGCCCCGACGCCACCTACGAGCAGTACTTC.

The chain has TRBV5-1 and TRBJ2-7, with 8 nucleotides matching TRBD1. The ends lost 2 bases at V and 5 bases at J; junction bases unmatched: 9. CDR3 length: 15 residues. Germline assignment: CDR1 SGHRS and CDR2 YFSETQ. Here the CDR3 DNA reads TGCGCCAGCAGCTTCTGGACAGGGAAAAACCACGAGCAGTACTTC. It is translated as CASSFWTGKNHEQYF.

This clonotype was seen a handful of times. The J gene is TRBJ1-1, the V gene TRBV27; D remains unclear. The germline V gene encodes CDR1 MNHEY and CDR2 SMNVEV (reference sequence). V lost 3 bases and J 4 bases, leaving 9 bases between the germline ends. The length of the CDR3 is 13 residues. The CDR3 sequence is CASSLTRSTEAFF. DNA for the CDR3: TGTGCCAGCAGTTTGACTAGGAGCACTGAAGCTTTCTTT.